Listed below are T cell receptor beta chains from one sample, sequenced in a study of cytomegalovirus exposure and HLA in healthy donors. Data came from immunoSEQ multiplex PCR; TCRdb stores just in-frame clones and leaves some out. The sample has under 150,000 clones, approximately 10% seen once. Sequencing was done on a sample of PBMCs. These receptors all come from a woman between 40 and 50 years old in good health and CMV-seropositive. Both conserved end residues are part of each CDR3. D genes are given only for firm matches. Clone size is shown for a subset of rows, as once, few, many or a class of expanded clone.

v_gene,abundance,j_gene,d_gene,CDR3nt,CDR3aa
TRBV5-1,NA,TRBJ2-2,NA,TGCGCCAGCAGCTCCGGGACTCGCGACACCGGGGAGCTGTTTTTT,CASSSGTRDTGELFF
TRBV29-1,NA,TRBJ2-7,NA,TGCAGCGTTGGGCAGGGCGATTTCTACGAGCAGTACTTC,CSVGQGDFYEQYF
TRBV5-6,NA,TRBJ2-7,TRBD1,TGTGCCAGCAGCTTGGGTTGGACAGGTTCCTACGAGCAGTACTTC,CASSLGWTGSYEQYF
TRBV27,many,TRBJ1-6,TRBD1,TGTGCCAGCAGAGTGGGACAGGCGGTTTCACCCCTCCACTTT,CASRVGQAVSPLHF
TRBV19,NA,TRBJ2-5,TRBD2,TGTGCCAGTAGTATAGCTAGCGGGGAGACCCAGTACTTC,CASSIASGETQYF
TRBV4-2,few,TRBJ2-5,TRBD2,TGTGCCAGCAGCCAAGCTCAGCGGGGAGAGACCCAGTACTTC,CASSQAQRGETQYF
TRBV15,NA,TRBJ1-2,NA,TGTGCCACCAGCCCCCGGGACACAGAATTTTATGGCTACACCTTC,CATSPRDTEFYGYTF
TRBV5-4,NA,TRBJ1-2,NA,TGTGCCAGCAGCTTGAAGGAGCAGCATTTTAACTATGGCTACACCTTC,CASSLKEQHFNYGYTF
TRBV6-4,NA,TRBJ1-2,NA,TGTGCCAGCAGTGCTAGTTCTAACTATGGCTACACCTTC,CASSASSNYGYTF
TRBV2,few,TRBJ1-1,NA,TGTGCCAGCAGTGAATCAGGGGCGAACACTGAAGCTTTCTTT,CASSESGANTEAFF
TRBV5-8,NA,TRBJ2-7,NA,TGTGCCAGCAGGGGGACGGGGGCCTACGAGCAGTACTTC,CASRGTGAYEQYF
TRBV19,NA,TRBJ2-3,TRBD1,TGTGCCAGTAAGGACAGGGCCACAGATACGCAGTATTTT,CASKDRATDTQYF
TRBV7-2,few,TRBJ2-5,TRBD1,TGTGCCAGCAGCTTAAGAGGGGGCCAGACCCAGTACTTC,CASSLRGGQTQYF
TRBV12-5,NA,TRBJ2-5,TRBD1,TGTGCTAGTGGTTTGGGACAGGGGGACTTCTACCAAGAGACCCAGTACTTC,CASGLGQGDFYQETQYF
TRBV6-1,NA,TRBJ2-3,TRBD2,TGTGCCAGCAGAGACGGACTAGGCCTCACAGATACGCAGTATTTT,CASRDGLGLTDTQYF
TRBV29-1,few,TRBJ1-1,TRBD1,TGCAGCGTGGTACAACAGGGGGGCACTGAAGCTTTCTTT,CSVVQQGGTEAFF
TRBV5-1,few,TRBJ2-3,NA,TGCGCCAGCAGCCCCGGCCGGGACTCTAGCACAGATACGCAGTATTTT,CASSPGRDSSTDTQYF
TRBV11-2,NA,TRBJ2-5,TRBD1,TGTGCCAGCAGCTTTTCCGGGGACGGGACAGGGGTGTCCCAGTACTTC,CASSFSGDGTGVSQYF
TRBV15,NA,TRBJ2-5,NA,TGTGCCACCAGCAGAGATAAAGCACGGGAAGAGACCCAGTACTTC,CATSRDKAREETQYF
TRBV5-1,NA,TRBJ2-2,NA,TGCGCCAGCAGCTTGGGGCAAGCGTACACCGGGGAGCTGTTTTTT,CASSLGQAYTGELFF
TRBV7-9,NA,TRBJ2-2,NA,TGTGCCAGCAGCTCCGCGGTTGGCCCCCTGAACACCGGGGAGCTGTTTTTT,CASSSAVGPLNTGELFF
TRBV6-1,NA,TRBJ1-6,TRBD1,TGTGCCAGCAGTGCCCCCGGGACAGGGAATTCACCCCTCCACTTT,CASSAPGTGNSPLHF
TRBV4-3,NA,TRBJ2-7,NA,TGCGCCAGCAGCCAATCTCGCGGAACCTACGAGCAGTACTTC,CASSQSRGTYEQYF
TRBV4-1,NA,TRBJ2-5,TRBD2,TGCGCCAGCAGCCAAGACCCTCTTCTAGCGGGGGCCCCAAGAACAGAGACCCAGTACTTC,CASSQDPLLAGAPRTETQYF
TRBV7-8,few,TRBJ2-5,TRBD1,TGTGCCAGCAGCTTAGCGCTTGGACAGGGGTCGAAGACCCAGTACTTC,CASSLALGQGSKTQYF
TRBV7-6,NA,TRBJ2-5,NA,TGTGCCAGCAGCTTAAAGTGGAGTGAGTGGGGGGGCCCGGAGACCCAGTACTTC,CASSLKWSEWGGPETQYF
TRBV23-1,once,TRBJ1-1,NA,TGCGCCAGCAGACTAAGGCCTCAGGGGAACTGGATGAACACTGAAGCTTTCTTT,CASRLRPQGNWMNTEAFF
TRBV19,few,TRBJ2-1,NA,TGTGCCAGTAGTACCGAGACAGGAATTATAAATGAGCAGTTCTTC,CASSTETGIINEQFF
TRBV7-4,NA,TRBJ1-5,NA,TGTGCCAGCAGCCGAAAAATTACGACAGGCGATCAATCTCGACTTAGCAATCAGCCCCAGCATTTT,CASSRKITTGDQSRLSNQPQHF
TRBV19,NA,TRBJ1-2,NA,TGTGCCAGTAGTCTCCAGAGTACTACTAACTATGGCTACACCTTC,CASSLQSTTNYGYTF